This is a list of T cell receptor beta chains from one sample in a study of T cell responses to AZD1222 COVID-19 vaccine. Method: immunoSEQ multiplex PCR; TCRdb's copy keeps in-frame clones and lacks some. The sample records 140,000 to 150,000 clones, approximately 89% being singletons. The material was peripheral blood, obtained on day 0 of AZD1222 vaccination. These receptors were collected from an adult in good health. The CDR3 runs from the conserved cysteine through the conserved F or W. Size is omitted from some rows. Given values are once, few, many or a class for expanded clones.

j_call v_call clone_size cdr3_aa
TRBJ1-5 TRBV19 once CASSITGTGYQPQHF
TRBJ1-2 TRBV28 NA CASRAGGQTVYGYTF
TRBJ1-2 TRBV7-9 NA CASSLRGGVGYTF
TRBJ1-4 TRBV29-1 NA CSVEQGAGEKLFF
TRBJ1-2 TRBV7-2 NA CASSSQTGSYGYTF
TRBJ2-7 TRBV2 once CASRGETYEQYF
TRBJ2-7 TRBV5-4 NA CASSPGTPVGEQYF
TRBJ1-6 TRBV6-5 NA CASSYTAYNSPLHF
TRBJ2-1 TRBV4-2 once CASSQDLPLGNEQFF
TRBJ2-7 TRBV20-1 NA CSASLSSPYEQYF
TRBJ1-6 TRBV19 NA CASSYGQGAHNSPLHF
TRBJ2-5 TRBV6-5 NA CASSYSKGAGQETQYF
TRBJ2-3 TRBV5-1 NA CASSLALVAGLDTQYF
TRBJ2-7 TRBV4-2 NA CASSQDLGTSGTHYEQYF
TRBJ2-4 TRBV2 NA CASSEETSRKNIQYF
TRBJ2-1 TRBV9 NA CASSVDPGEGWNEQFF
TRBJ1-1 TRBV7-9 NA CASSPHSGAGTEAFF
TRBJ1-2 TRBV7-2 NA CASSLVHGGTNYGYTF
TRBJ1-4 TRBV7-2 NA CASSTRDRVTNEKLFF
TRBJ2-1 TRBV30 NA CAWTVSSYNEQFF
TRBJ1-2 TRBV5-6 NA CASSYVGGYTF
TRBJ1-3 TRBV5-6 NA CASSLQAGDTIYF
TRBJ1-2 TRBV20-1 NA CSARLNYGYTF
TRBJ1-1 TRBV2 NA CASRGQGAGAFF
TRBJ1-2 TRBV6-5 NA CASSPLYDYGYTF
TRBJ2-1 TRBV2 NA CASSRDRGSYNEQFF
TRBJ1-2 TRBV19 NA CASRDRGPANYGYTF
TRBJ1-2 TRBV4-2 NA CASSQPSEYYGYTF
TRBJ1-3 TRBV18 NA CASSTQGATGNTIYF
TRBJ2-2 TRBV3-1/TRBV3-2 NA CASSQAGLAAGELFF
TRBJ2-3 TRBV9 NA CASSVEGREGRGPTDTQYF
TRBJ1-2 TRBV20-1 NA CSASAGTVLGGYTF